The 20 T cell receptor beta chains below were found in one sample sequenced in a study of blood T cell repertoires in COVID-19 (dated by TCRdb to 2020 to 2021). Library generation was performed with the immunoSEQ multiplex PCR assay. Entries here come from immuneACCESS through TCRdb and include only in-frame sequences with V and J called. Some clones fail to appear in such tables; in the studies checked, an unresolved V gene covers under half of the shortfall, and the cause of the remainder is unknown. The sample profile shows 85,000 or so clones; roughly 96% of them were found once. The top ten clonotypes cover about 4.7% of the sample. Sample: peripheral blood. Receptor source: a human donor with active COVID-19. The donor label of this sample is uncertain.

This clone was observed a single time. The V gene is TRBV12-3 or TRBV12-4, the J gene TRBJ2-7, with 9 bases identical to TRBD1. Germline trimming cut 5 bases from V and 6 bases from J; bases unmatched to any gene: 5. The CDR3 length is 13 residues. As DNA, the CDR3 is TGTGCCAGCAGTCGGAGGACAGGGGCCGAGCAGTACTTC. Its translation: CASSRRTGAEQYF.

The V gene is TRBV14, the J gene TRBJ2-5; D unclear. There are 11 residues in the CDR3. V was cut by 0 bases and J by 7 bases, with 3 bases left in between. Germline assignment: CDR1 SGHDN and CDR2 FVKESK. The CDR3 nucleotides read TGTGCCAGCAGCCAAGATAGGACCCAGTACTTC. This translates into CASSQDRTQYF.

The chain links TRBV27 to TRBJ1-1; TRBD1 is a possible D gene (5 bases). The CDR3 is 16 amino acids. Per germline, CDR1 MNHEY and CDR2 SMNVEV (reference sequence). Trimming stripped 3 bases from V and 6 bases from J, with 20 bases between. The CDR3 sequence is CASSLAGGVLRPEAFF. Written as DNA, the CDR3 is TGTGCCAGCAGTTTGGCGGGGGGAGTGCTGAGGCCTGAAGCTTTCTTT.

This chain uses TRBV5-1 with TRBJ1-2, with 7 nucleotides matching TRBD1. The V gene's germline CDR1 is SGHRS and CDR2 YFSETQ. The CDR3 length is 14 residues. Trimming took 3 bases from V and 2 from J; bases not matched to a gene: 4. The CDR3 DNA sequence: TGCGCCAGCAGCTCGCCGGGACAGAACTATGGCTACACCTTC. This translates into CASSSPGQNYGYTF.

This sequence joins TRBV21-1 and TRBJ2-1; the table gives TRBD2 as D, unverified against the DNA. TRBV21-1 is a pseudogene. The CDR3 totals 19 residues. Written as DNA, the CDR3 is TGTGCCAGCAGCAAAGAGGGGAGACTAGCGGGGAGCTCCTACAATGAGCAGTTCTTC. As protein: CASSKEGRLAGSSYNEQFF.

This rearrangement joins TRBV5-4 to TRBJ2-2; the match to TRBD1 covers 11 bases. The CDR3 has 15 amino acids. Germline CDR1 is SGHNT and CDR2 is YYREEE (reference sequence). V shed 4 bases and J 6 bases; nucleotides not matched to a gene: 5. The CDR3 DNA sequence: TGTGCCAGCAGCCCGTGGACAGGGGGCGCCGGGGAGCTGTTTTTT. As protein: CASSPWTGGAGELFF.

The count of this clone is one. This chain links TRBV4-1 with TRBJ1-4; 11 nucleotides match TRBD1. Germline CDR1 MGHRA, CDR2 YSYEKL. This CDR3 has 18 amino acids. V was clipped by 3 bases and J by 8 bases; unmatched bases: 14. CDR3 region: CASSQRGQGETRGEKLFF. CDR3 nucleotides: TGCGCCAGCAGCCAGCGGGGACAGGGGGAGACTAGAGGGGAAAAACTGTTTTTT.

The rearrangement joins TRBV7-9 to TRBJ2-1, with TRBD2 matching 9 bases. The CDR3 consists of 14 residues. J gave up 8 bases and V 8 bases, and 10 bases lay outside the gene matches. From germline, CDR1 is SEHNR and CDR2 FQNEAQ (reference sequence). The CDR3 sequence: CASAPGLATHEQFF. The CDR3 DNA is TGTGCCAGCGCGCCGGGACTAGCTACGCATGAGCAGTTCTTC.

This clone was seen only once. The chain links TRBV2 to TRBJ2-5; the match to TRBD2 covers 8 bases. The trim removed 2 bases at V and 2 bases at J, leaving 4 bases unmatched. The germline gives CDR1 SNHLY, CDR2 FYNNEI. This CDR3 is 15 amino acids long. CDR3 DNA sequence: TGTGCCAGCAGTGAATGGCGGGAGGTTCAAGAGACCCAGTACTTC. Its protein product is CASSEWREVQETQYF.

The rearrangement uses TRBV24-1 and TRBJ2-3, with D maybe TRBD2 (5 bases). V was clipped by 10 bases and J by 1 base, with 11 bases between them. The CDR3 runs 13 residues. Germline loops: CDR1 KGHDR, CDR2 SFDVKD. The DNA of the CDR3 is TGTGCCACAGCGGCCGGGGGCACAGATACGCAGTATTTT. Its protein product is CATAAGGTDTQYF.

Regarding this clone: One end of the junction varies from germline; a read error may be responsible. V gene TRBV27 combines with J gene TRBJ2-1, with 8 bases aligning to TRBD2. Germline V gene lookup returns CDR1 MNHEY and CDR2 SMNVEV (reference sequence). The CDR3 sequence is 11 residues long. CDR3 protein: CASELGGVLIF. The CDR3 DNA reads as TGTGCCAGTGAGCTCGGGGGGGTTTTGATCTTC.

This chain uses TRBV10-1 with TRBJ1-1; D perhaps matches TRBD1 (5 bases). Trimming removed 5 bases from V and 0 bases from J, with 13 bases in between. Germline values: CDR1 WNHNN, CDR2 SYGVQD (reference sequence). The CDR3 is 15 residues long. The CDR3 is CASSPRVGVNTEAFF. The CDR3 nucleotides are TGCGCCAGCAGTCCCAGGGTTGGTGTGAACACTGAAGCTTTCTTT.

V is TRBV7-2 and J is TRBJ2-5; 14 bases are shared with TRBD2. CDR1 is SGHTA, CDR2 FQGNSA, per germline. The CDR3 consists of 16 residues. The V gene end was trimmed by 5 bases and the J gene end by 5 bases; junction bases not matched to a gene: 7. The CDR3 DNA is TGTGCCAGCAGCCAAGGGACTAGCGGGAGCTTGGAGACCCAGTACTTC. Amino acid sequence: CASSQGTSGSLETQYF.

V is TRBV28 and J is TRBJ1-6, with 7 nucleotides matching TRBD1. The CDR3 contains 14 residues. The trim removed 7 bases at V and 5 bases at J, leaving 5 bases unmatched. Germline lookup yields CDR1 MDHEN and CDR2 SYDVKM. This chain's CDR3 is CASISQGDNSPLHF. The DNA for the CDR3 is TGTGCCAGCATCTCCCAGGGGGATAATTCACCCCTCCACTTT.

This rearrangement joins TRBV6-2 or TRBV6-3 to TRBJ2-1; 9 bases align to TRBD1. CDR3 size: 17 residues. Germline loops: CDR1 MNHEY, CDR2 SVGEGT. V lost 2 bases to trimming and J lost 1 base; unmatched junction nucleotides: 6. CDR3 sequence (DNA): TGTGCCAGCAGTTACGCCGGGACAGGGTTATCCTACAATGAGCAGTTCTTC. It encodes CASSYAGTGLSYNEQFF.

The J gene is TRBJ2-1, the V gene TRBV7-9; 8 bases are shared with TRBD1. There are 14 residues in the CDR3. Germline assignment: CDR1 SEHNR and CDR2 FQNEAQ (reference sequence). V was pared by 1 base and J by 8 bases, with 4 bases of the junction left unmatched. CDR3 residues: CASSLGQGADEQFF. The CDR3 bases are TGTGCCAGCAGCTTAGGGCAGGGGGCCGATGAGCAGTTCTTC.

The chain employs TRBV6-2 or TRBV6-3 and TRBJ2-1; maybe TRBD1 (6 bases). Trimming took 4 bases from V and 1 from J, leaving 11 bases between them. CDR3 length: 15 amino acids. CDR1 is MNHEY, CDR2 SVGEGT, per germline. The CDR3 region has the DNA TGTGCCAGCAGTTTCAGGGGCGGGTCCTACAATGAGCAGTTCTTC. Its translation is CASSFRGGSYNEQFF.

The chain uses TRBV29-1 and TRBJ1-3; D is unclear. V lost 6 bases to trimming and J lost 4 bases, with 10 bases between them. Germline V gives CDR1 SQVTM, CDR2 ANQGSEA. The CDR3 runs 12 residues. CDR3 bases: TGCAGCGTACGCAGTCAAGGAAACACCATATATTTT. Its protein is CSVRSQGNTIYF.

The chain links TRBV19 to TRBJ2-1; 7 nucleotides agree with TRBD2. The CDR3 contains 14 residues. In germline, CDR1 is LNHDA, CDR2 SQIVND (reference sequence). V shed 6 bases, J shed 5 bases, and the junction held 7 bases outside the gene matches. The CDR3: CASRTRSGNNEQFF. CDR3 nucleotide sequence: TGTGCCAGTAGGACTAGAAGCGGGAACAATGAGCAGTTCTTC.

This clone was observed once. This rearrangement joins TRBV27 to TRBJ2-7; D call uncertain. The V gene lost 0 bases and the J gene lost 2 bases, with 11 bases spanning the gap. The CDR3 sequence is 15 residues long. Germline V gene lookup returns CDR1 MNHEY and CDR2 SMNVEV (reference sequence). CDR3 coding DNA: TGTGCCAGCAGTTTATCGCTGAAGCTAACCTACGAGCAGTACTTC. Residues: CASSLSLKLTYEQYF.